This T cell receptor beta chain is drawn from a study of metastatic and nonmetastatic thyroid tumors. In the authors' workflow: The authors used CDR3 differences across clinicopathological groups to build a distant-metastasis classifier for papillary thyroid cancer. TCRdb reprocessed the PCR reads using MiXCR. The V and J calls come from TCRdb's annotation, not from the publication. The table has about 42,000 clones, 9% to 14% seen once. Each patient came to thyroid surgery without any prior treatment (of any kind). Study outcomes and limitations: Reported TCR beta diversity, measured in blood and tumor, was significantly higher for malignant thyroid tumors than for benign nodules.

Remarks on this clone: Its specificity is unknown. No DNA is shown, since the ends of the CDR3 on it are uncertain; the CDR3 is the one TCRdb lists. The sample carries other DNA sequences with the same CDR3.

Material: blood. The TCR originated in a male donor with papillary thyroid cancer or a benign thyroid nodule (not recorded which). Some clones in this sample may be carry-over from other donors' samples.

This CDR3 is CASSWGTGSYEQYF. The V gene is TRBV5-6, the J gene TRBJ2-7; TRBD1 is taken as the D call from the table, unchecked against the DNA. The germline gives CDR1 SGHDT, CDR2 YYEEEE. The CDR3 has 14 amino acids, counting both end residues.